What follows are 23 T cell receptor beta chains derived from one specimen sequenced in a study of blood T cell repertoires in COVID-19. Data came from immunoSEQ multiplex PCR; TCRdb stores just in-frame clones and leaves some out. The sample has over 45,000 clones, around 79% seen once. The sequencing input was peripheral blood. The receptors stem from a human donor with active or convalescent COVID-19. The donor label of this sample is uncertain.

The rearrangement links TRBV9 to TRBJ2-7; possible D gene TRBD2, 6 bases. Germline CDR1 and CDR2: SGDLS and YYNGEE. The V gene lost 4 bases and the J gene lost 7 bases, with 15 bases spanning the gap. The CDR3 has 13 residues. This chain's CDR3 is CASSHSEGWEQYF. CDR3 in DNA: TGTGCCAGCAGCCATTCGGAGGGCTGGGAGCAGTACTTC.

The genes are TRBV25-1 and TRBJ2-7, with 8 nucleotides matching TRBD1. V lost 6 bases, J lost 2 bases, and 0 bases stayed unmatched. The CDR3 runs to 12 residues. The germline CDR1 and CDR2 sequences are MGHDK and SYGVNS. CDR3 sequence: CASRQGAYEQYF. CDR3 bases: TGTGCCAGCAGACAGGGGGCCTACGAGCAGTACTTC.

J is TRBJ2-2 and V is TRBV27; 8 positions match TRBD1. The ends lost 2 bases at V and 7 bases at J; junction bases unmatched: 6. Germline loops: CDR1 MNHEY, CDR2 SMNVEV (reference sequence). The CDR3 has 15 residues. DNA for the CDR3: TGTGCCAGCAGTTTAAGCAGGGGGCATGGCGGGGAGCTGTTTTTT. Translating it yields CASSLSRGHGGELFF.

This chain joins TRBV6-6 and TRBJ2-5; D might be TRBD2 (5 bases). The germline CDR1 and CDR2 sequences are MNHNY and SVGAGI (reference sequence). The V end lost 6 bases, the J end lost 4 bases, and 18 bases lay between the germline ends. This CDR3 is 15 amino acids long. The CDR3 is CASSPALGSVETQYF. CDR3 sequence (DNA): TGTGCCAGCAGCCCGGCACTAGGATCGGTAGAGACCCAGTACTTC.

The chain uses TRBV27 and TRBJ2-7, with 7 bases that match TRBD2. The CDR3 contains 14 residues. Germline lookup yields CDR1 MNHEY and CDR2 SMNVEV (reference sequence). The J segment lost 0 bases and the V segment lost 5 bases, leaving 4 bases of the junction unmatched. CDR3 nucleotide sequence: TGTGCCAGCAGTCGGGGAGGGAACTCCTACGAGCAGTACTTC. Encoded protein: CASSRGGNSYEQYF.

The chain employs TRBV7-9 and TRBJ2-7; possible D gene TRBD2, 6 bases. V lost 5 bases, J lost 2 bases, and 10 bases lay in between. This CDR3 comprises 13 residues. Germline V gene sequence: CDR1 SEHNR, CDR2 FQNEAQ (reference sequence). For the CDR3, the DNA is TGTGCCAGCAGCGGGGACTCGACCTACGAGCAGTACTTC. Residues: CASSGDSTYEQYF. The full variable domain, its missing parts supplied by reference TRBV7-9 and TRBJ2-7, is DTGVSQNPRHKITKRGQNVTFRCDPISEHNRLYWYRQTLGQGPEFLTYFQNEAQLEKSRLLSDRFSAERPKGSFSTLEIQRTEQGDSAMYLCASSGDSTYEQYFGPGTRLTVT.

This chain links TRBV30 with TRBJ2-2; D remains unclear. The germline V gene has CDR1 GTSNPN and CDR2 SVGIG (reference sequence). The germline V and J ends were trimmed by 2 bases and 6 bases, with 13 bases remaining between them. The CDR3 consists of 14 residues. CDR3: CAWSPPRQAGELFF. In DNA form, the CDR3 reads TGTGCCTGGAGTCCCCCTCGCCAGGCCGGGGAGCTGTTTTTT.

The V gene is TRBV30, the J gene TRBJ2-7, with TRBD1 matching over 7 bases. In germline, CDR1 is GTSNPN, CDR2 SVGIG (reference sequence). This CDR3 comprises 13 residues. Trimming removed 4 bases from V and 6 bases from J; junction bases left unmatched: 9. CDR3 residues: CAWTKGAPSEQYF. CDR3 bases: TGTGCCTGGACCAAGGGGGCTCCCTCCGAGCAGTACTTC.

The V call is TRBV28, the J call TRBJ1-1; TRBD1 agrees at 11 bases. Germline CDR1 reads MDHEN; CDR2 reads SYDVKM. J lost 8 bases, V lost 5 bases, and 7 bases had no gene match. CDR3 size: 14 residues. CDR3 amino acids: CASSTRWDRGEAFF. The CDR3 DNA reads TGTGCCAGCAGTACGCGGTGGGACAGGGGGGAAGCTTTCTTT.

In DNA form, the CDR3 reads TGTGCCAGCAGCGTAGGGGGACTAGTGTCATATACGCAGTATTTT. It yields the protein CASSVGGLVSYTQYF. This chain connects TRBV9 to TRBJ2-3; 8 nucleotides align to TRBD2. CDR1 is SGDLS and CDR2 is YYNGEE in the germline V gene. Unmatched junction bases numbered 7, after V lost 0 bases and J lost 7 bases. The CDR3 totals 15 residues.

At least ten counts were recorded for this clone. This CDR3 is also generated by other DNA sequences in the sample. The genes are TRBV29-1 and TRBJ2-7, with D perhaps matching TRBD2 (6 bases). CDR3 size: 12 residues. CDR1 is SQVTM and CDR2 is ANQGSEA in the germline V gene. Trimming took off 4 bases at V and 7 bases at J, with 14 bases between the two ends. CDR3 protein: CSVGVGGGEQYF. For the CDR3, the DNA is TGCAGCGTTGGTGTAGGCGGAGGGGAGCAGTACTTC.

This clone was seen a single time. The chain couples TRBV19 to TRBJ1-2; TRBD1 matches at 7 bases. The V segment lost 5 bases and the J segment 4 bases; nucleotides outside the gene matches: 4. Germline loops: CDR1 LNHDA, CDR2 SQIVND (reference sequence). The CDR3 has 13 amino acids. CDR3 region: CASSEGAGYGYTF. CDR3 bases: TGTGCCAGTAGTGAGGGGGCTGGCTATGGCTACACCTTC.

This clone was counted many times. CDR3 sequence (DNA): TGTGCCAGCAGCCGGCCGCTAAACATTCAGTACTTC. It is translated as CASSRPLNIQYF. The genes are TRBV3-1 (or the pseudogene TRBV3-2) and TRBJ2-4; D call uncertain. The CDR3 has 12 amino acids. The germline V and J ends were trimmed by 4 bases and 6 bases, with 7 bases remaining between them. CDR1 is LGHDT, CDR2 YNNKEL, per germline (reference sequence).

This clone has just one count. The chain carries TRBV3-1 (or the pseudogene TRBV3-2) and TRBJ2-5, with no clear D. The V gene's germline CDR1 is LGHDT and CDR2 YNNKEL (reference sequence). The CDR3 sequence is 13 residues long. V gave up 2 bases and J gave up 6 bases, with 10 bases separating them. CDR3 DNA: TGTGCCAGCAGCCAATACTCTGAGCAGACCCAGTACTTC. Protein: CASSQYSEQTQYF.

This chain joins TRBV18 and TRBJ2-5; 12 bases align to TRBD2. This CDR3 has 14 residues. In germline, CDR1 is KGHSH, CDR2 LQKENI. V shed 4 bases, J shed 4 bases, and the junction held 1 base outside the gene matches. CDR3 amino acids: CASSLGLAGETQYF. CDR3 DNA: TGTGCCAGCTCACTGGGACTAGCGGGAGAGACCCAGTACTTC.

This clone occurred a few times. The chain links TRBV5-1 to TRBJ1-5, with TRBD1 identical over 7 bases. Germline CDR1 reads SGHRS; CDR2 reads YFSETQ. The CDR3 covers 16 residues. V lost 0 bases and J lost 0; bases outside the gene matches: 3. CDR3 sequence (DNA): TGCGCCAGCAGCTTGGGACAGGGAGGTAGCAATCAGCCCCAGCATTTT. It encodes CASSLGQGGSNQPQHF.

This clone was picked up a small number of times. This sequence joins TRBV5-1 and TRBJ2-7; TRBD2 matches 8 bases. The CDR3 is 15 residues long. CDR1 and CDR2 from the germline V gene are SGHRS and YFSETQ. V was clipped by 3 bases and J by 1 base; unmatched bases: 6. The CDR3 loop reads CASSSLAGSSYEQYF. The CDR3 DNA reads TGCGCCAGCAGCTCATTAGCGGGATCGTCCTACGAGCAGTACTTC.

The genes are TRBV6-2 or TRBV6-3 and TRBJ1-2; 7 bases map to TRBD1. V lost 2 bases, J lost 8 bases, and 11 bases stayed unmatched. The CDR3 consists of 15 residues. Germline CDR1 MNHEY, CDR2 SVGEGT. CDR3 residues: CASSYPQTGLEGYTF. The CDR3 nucleotides read TGTGCCAGCAGTTACCCCCAGACAGGGCTGGAAGGCTACACCTTC.

Concerning this clone itself: One junction end disagrees with the germline gene, perhaps due to a read error. The chain combines TRBV12-3 or TRBV12-4 with TRBJ1-4; 7 bases are a match to TRBD1. This CDR3 comprises 11 residues. In DNA form, the CDR3 reads TGTGCCAGCAGTTTTGGCGGGACAGCCGTTTTT. Protein product: CASSFGGTAVF.

Only a few counts were recorded for this clone. The chain carries TRBV5-4 and TRBJ2-2; 8 bases line up with TRBD1. Germline V gene lookup returns CDR1 SGHNT and CDR2 YYREEE (reference sequence). This CDR3 has 16 amino acids. Losses at the gene ends were 2 bases for V and 2 bases for J; bases not matched to a gene: 5. CDR3 region: CASSFDRGSNTGELFF. CDR3 coding DNA: TGTGCCAGCAGCTTCGACAGGGGATCCAACACCGGGGAGCTGTTTTTT.

At least ten counts were recorded for this clone. This chain joins TRBV3-1 (or the pseudogene TRBV3-2) and TRBJ2-1; a possible D gene is TRBD1 (6 bases). The V gene's germline CDR1 is LGHDT and CDR2 YNNKEL (reference sequence). Trimming stripped 2 bases from V and 5 bases from J, with 10 bases between. This CDR3 region has 14 residues. The CDR3 spells CASSQLGQNNEQFF. The CDR3 bases are TGTGCCAGCAGCCAACTCGGACAGAACAATGAGCAGTTCTTC.

This chain links TRBV7-6 with TRBJ2-5; perhaps TRBD1 as D (5 bases). The V end was cut by 6 bases, the J end by 7 bases, with 21 bases between. Germline V lookup: CDR1 SGHVS, CDR2 FNYEAQ. CDR3 size: 15 residues. In nucleotides, the CDR3 is TGTGCCAGCAGTGAACAGGACGGTACATTTGGGACCCAGTACTTC. Translation: CASSEQDGTFGTQYF.

The chain links TRBV29-1 to TRBJ1-1, with 7 bases that match TRBD1. The V and J ends lost 7 bases and 5 bases, in that order; junction bases with no gene match: 4. CDR3 size: 11 residues. Germline V gene lookup returns CDR1 SQVTM and CDR2 ANQGSEA. The CDR3 DNA follows: TGCAGCGCGGACAGGAATACTGAAGCTTTCTTT. It specifies CSADRNTEAFF.